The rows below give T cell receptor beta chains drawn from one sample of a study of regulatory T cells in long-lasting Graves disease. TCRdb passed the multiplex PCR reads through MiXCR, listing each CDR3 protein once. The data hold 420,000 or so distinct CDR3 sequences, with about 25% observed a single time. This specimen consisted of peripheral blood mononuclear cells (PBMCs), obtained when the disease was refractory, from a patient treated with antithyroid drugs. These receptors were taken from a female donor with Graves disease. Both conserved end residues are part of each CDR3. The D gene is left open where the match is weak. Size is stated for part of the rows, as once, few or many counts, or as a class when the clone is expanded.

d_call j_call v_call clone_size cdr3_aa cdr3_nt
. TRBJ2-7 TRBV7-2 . CASSLVGVSYEQCF TGTGCCAGCAGCTTAGTGGGGGTCTCCTACGAGCAGTGCTTC
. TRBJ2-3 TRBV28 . CASSRGVGTDTQYF TGTGCCAGCAGTCGAGGCGTAGGCACAGATACGCAGTATTTT
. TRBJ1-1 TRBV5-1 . CASSWADMNTEAFF TGCGCCAGCAGCTGGGCAGACATGAACACTGAAGCTTTCTTT
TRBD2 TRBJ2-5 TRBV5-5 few CASSSRGLAGLGRTQYF TGTGCCAGCAGCTCCCGCGGATTAGCGGGCCTCGGGAGGACCCAGTACTTC
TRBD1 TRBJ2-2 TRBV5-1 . CASSYRGTNTGELFF TGCGCCAGCAGCTACAGGGGGACCAACACCGGGGAGCTGTTTTTT
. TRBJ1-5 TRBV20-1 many CSARSYSNQPQHF TGCAGTGCTAGATCCTATAGCAATCAGCCCCAGCATTTT
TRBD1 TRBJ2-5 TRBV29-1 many CSVPQGQETQYF TGCAGCGTTCCACAGGGGCAAGAGACCCAGTACTTC
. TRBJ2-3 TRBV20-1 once CSATTGTTSTDTQYF TGCAGTGCGACAACAGGGACTACTAGCACAGATACGCAGTATTTT
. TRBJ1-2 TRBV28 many CASSQSGGQIYGYTF TGTGCCAGCAGCCAATCCGGAGGACAGATTTATGGCTACACCTTC
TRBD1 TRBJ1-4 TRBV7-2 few CASSGGQGVGEKLFF TGTGCCAGCAGCGGGGGGCAGGGGGTGGGTGAAAAACTGTTTTTT
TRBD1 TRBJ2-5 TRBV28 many CASSWTGGTEKTQYF TGTGCCAGCAGTTGGACAGGGGGCACTGAGAAGACCCAGTACTTC
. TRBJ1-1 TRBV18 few CASSPLTGNTEAFF TGTGCCAGCTCACCACTGACAGGGAACACTGAAGCTTTCTTT
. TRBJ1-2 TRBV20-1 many CSARRTALVYGYTF TGCAGTGCCCGCCGGACAGCACTTGTCTATGGCTACACCTTC
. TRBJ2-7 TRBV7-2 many CASSSAGPYEQYF TGTGCCAGCAGCTCAGCGGGTCCCTACGAGCAGTACTTC
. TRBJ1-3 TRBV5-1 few CASSFEGTGNTIYF TGCGCCAGCAGCTTTGAGGGAACTGGAAACACCATATATTTT
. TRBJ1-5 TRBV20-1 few CSAKGGQTQPQHF TGCAGTGCTAAAGGAGGGCAGACACAGCCCCAGCATTTT
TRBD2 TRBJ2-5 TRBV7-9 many CASSLVPSGSLETQYF TGTGCCAGCAGCTTAGTGCCTAGCGGGAGTTTAGAGACCCAGTACTTC
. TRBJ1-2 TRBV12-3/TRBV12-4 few CASSLFAGANYGYTF TGTGCCAGCAGTTTATTTGCAGGGGCGAACTATGGCTACACCTTC
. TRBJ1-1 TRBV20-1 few CSAGSGTVNTEAFF TGCAGTGCTGGATCCGGGACGGTGAACACTGAAGCTTTCTTT
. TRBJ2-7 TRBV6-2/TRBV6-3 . CASSYGSVSYEQYF TGTGCCAGCAGTTACGGGTCTGTTTCCTACGAGCAGTACTTC
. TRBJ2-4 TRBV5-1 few CASSLGTTQNYIQYF TGCGCCAGCAGCTTGGGGACAACCCAAAATTACATTCAGTACTTC
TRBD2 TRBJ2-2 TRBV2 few CASSPTSDADTGELFF TGTGCCAGCAGCCCCACTAGCGACGCGGACACCGGGGAGCTGTTTTTT
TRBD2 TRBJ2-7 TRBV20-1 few CSANREDEQYF TGCAGTGCTAACCGGGAGGACGAGCAGTACTTC
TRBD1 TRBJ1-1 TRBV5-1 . CASSLGDRDTEAFF TGCGCCAGCAGCTTGGGAGACAGGGACACTGAAGCTTTCTTT
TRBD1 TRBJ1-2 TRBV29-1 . CSASTGGGHGYTF TGCAGCGCATCGACAGGGGGCGGCCATGGCTACACCTTC
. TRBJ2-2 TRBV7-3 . CASSLSHGNTGELFF TGTGCCAGCAGCTTATCTCACGGGAACACCGGGGAGCTGTTTTTT
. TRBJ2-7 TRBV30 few CAWTPRTANDEQYF TGTGCCTGGACTCCCAGGACAGCGAATGACGAGCAGTACTTC
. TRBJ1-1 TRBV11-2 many CASSGQNTEAFF TGTGCCAGCAGCGGACAGAACACTGAAGCTTTCTTT
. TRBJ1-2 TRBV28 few CASSLTDAVIRVGGYTF TGTGCCAGCAGTTTGACCGATGCGGTTATCAGGGTGGGTGGCTACACCTTC
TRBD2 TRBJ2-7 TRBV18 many CASSPMQGGYEQYF TGTGCCAGCTCGCCAATGCAGGGAGGGTACGAGCAGTACTTC
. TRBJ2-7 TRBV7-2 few CASSLEGGGPYEQYF TGTGCCAGCAGCTTGGAGGGGGGAGGGCCCTACGAGCAGTACTTC
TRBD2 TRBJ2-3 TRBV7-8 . CASSLGAGATDTQYF TGTGCCAGCAGCTTAGGAGCGGGAGCAACAGATACGCAGTATTTT
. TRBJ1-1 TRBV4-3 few CASSQDAGPDTEAFF TGCGCCAGCAGCCAAGATGCGGGCCCCGACACTGAAGCTTTCTTT
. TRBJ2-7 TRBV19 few CASRKRVSSYEQYF TGTGCCAGTAGGAAACGGGTTAGCTCCTACGAGCAGTACTTC
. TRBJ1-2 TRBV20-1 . CSARDSRTSNYGYTF TGCAGTGCTAGAGATTCTCGTACAAGTAACTATGGCTACACCTTC
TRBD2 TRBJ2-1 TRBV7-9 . CASSMTSGRAARGSYNEQFF TGTGCCAGCAGCATGACTAGCGGGAGGGCCGCACGGGGCTCCTACAATGAGCAGTTCTTC
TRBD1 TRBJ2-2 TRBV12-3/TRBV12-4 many CASRGTGGEAGELFF TGTGCCAGCAGGGGGACAGGGGGCGAGGCCGGGGAGCTGTTTTTT
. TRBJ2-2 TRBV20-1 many CSARAVASPNTGELFF TGCAGTGCTAGGGCGGTAGCTAGCCCTAACACCGGGGAGCTGTTTTTT
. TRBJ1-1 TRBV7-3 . CASSTQQGGTEAFF TGTGCCAGCAGCACCCAACAGGGAGGAACTGAAGCTTTCTTT
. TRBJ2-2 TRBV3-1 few CASSRRTNTGELFF TGTGCCAGCAGCCGCAGGACGAACACCGGGGAGCTGTTTTTT
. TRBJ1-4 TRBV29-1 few CSVQPNGANEKLFF TGCAGCGTTCAACCGAACGGGGCTAATGAAAAACTGTTTTTT
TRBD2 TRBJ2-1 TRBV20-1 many CSARGGLAGGKSSYNEQFF TGCAGTGCTAGAGGAGGGCTAGCGGGAGGGAAGAGCTCCTACAATGAGCAGTTCTTC
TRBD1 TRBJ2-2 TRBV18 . CASSGTGTSNTGELFF TGTGCCAGCTCTGGGACAGGAACTTCGAACACCGGGGAGCTGTTTTTT
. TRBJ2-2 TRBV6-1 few CASTTTRSGELFF TGTGCCAGCACTACTACTAGATCCGGGGAGCTGTTTTTT
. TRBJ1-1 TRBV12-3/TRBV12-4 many CASLARRDPNTEAFF TGTGCCAGCCTTGCCCGCAGGGACCCGAACACTGAAGCTTTCTTT
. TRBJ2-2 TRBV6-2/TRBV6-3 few CASSAWGTGELFF TGTGCCAGCAGCGCCTGGGGGACCGGGGAGCTGTTTTTT
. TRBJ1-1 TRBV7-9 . CASSPIPSGRNTEAFF TGTGCCAGCAGCCCGATACCATCAGGAAGGAACACTGAAGCTTTCTTT
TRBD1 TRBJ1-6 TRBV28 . CASSLNDRGGSPLHF TGTGCCAGCAGTTTAAATGACAGGGGAGGGTCACCCCTCCACTTT
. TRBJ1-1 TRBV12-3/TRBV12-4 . CASSPLGRTEAFF TGTGCCAGCAGCCCTCTGGGGCGAACTGAAGCTTTCTTT
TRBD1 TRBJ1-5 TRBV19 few CASAGQGVFQPQHF TGTGCCAGTGCCGGACAGGGGGTGTTTCAGCCCCAGCATTTT
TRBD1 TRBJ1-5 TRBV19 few CASTTKGDRNQPQHF TGTGCCAGTACCACGAAGGGGGACAGGAATCAGCCCCAGCATTTT
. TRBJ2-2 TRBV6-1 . CASSETEELFF TGTGCCAGCAGTGAAACGGAAGAGCTGTTTTTT
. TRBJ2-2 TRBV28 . CASSYAGAGELFF TGTGCCAGCAGCTACGCCGGGGCCGGGGAGCTGTTTTTT
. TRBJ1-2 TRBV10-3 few CAISDRGGANGYTF TGTGCCATCAGTGATCGCGGGGGCGCTAATGGCTACACCTTC
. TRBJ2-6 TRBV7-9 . CASSLGQAGANVLTF TGTGCCAGCAGCTTAGGACAGGCTGGGGCCAACGTCCTGACTTTC